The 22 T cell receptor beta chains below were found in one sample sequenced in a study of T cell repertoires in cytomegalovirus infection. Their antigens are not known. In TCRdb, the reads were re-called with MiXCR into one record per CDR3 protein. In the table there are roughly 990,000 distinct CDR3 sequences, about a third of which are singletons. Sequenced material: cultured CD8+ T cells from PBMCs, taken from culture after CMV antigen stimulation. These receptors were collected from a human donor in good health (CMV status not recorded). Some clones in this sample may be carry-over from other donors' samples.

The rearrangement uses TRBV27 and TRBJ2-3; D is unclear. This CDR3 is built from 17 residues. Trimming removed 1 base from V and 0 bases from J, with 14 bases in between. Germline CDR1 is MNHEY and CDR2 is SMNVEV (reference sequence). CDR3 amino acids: CASSLLTALESTDTQYF. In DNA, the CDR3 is TGTGCCAGCAGTTTATTAACGGCCCTCGAGAGCACAGATACGCAGTATTTT.

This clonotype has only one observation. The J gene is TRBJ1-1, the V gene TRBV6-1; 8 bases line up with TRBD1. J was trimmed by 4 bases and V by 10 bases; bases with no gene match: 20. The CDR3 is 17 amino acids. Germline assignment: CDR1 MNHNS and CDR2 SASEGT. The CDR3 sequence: CATHADVDRALGTEAFF. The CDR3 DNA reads TGTGCCACCCACGCCGACGTGGACAGGGCCCTTGGCACTGAAGCTTTCTTT.

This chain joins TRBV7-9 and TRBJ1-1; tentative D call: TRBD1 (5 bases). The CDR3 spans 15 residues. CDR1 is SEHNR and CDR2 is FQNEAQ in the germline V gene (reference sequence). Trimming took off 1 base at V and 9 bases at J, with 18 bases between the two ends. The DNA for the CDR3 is TGTGCCAGCAGCTTAGATTGGGGGGGAACGAATAAAGCTTTCTTT. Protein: CASSLDWGGTNKAFF.

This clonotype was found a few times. CDR3 loop: CATSRDRQQNTEAFF. The CDR3 coding sequence is TGTGCCACCAGCAGAGATCGGCAACAGAACACTGAAGCTTTCTTT. The chain uses TRBV15 and TRBJ1-1; D is ambiguous. Trimming took off 0 bases at V and 1 base at J, with 9 bases between the two ends. The germline V gene encodes CDR1 LNHNV and CDR2 YYDKDF (reference sequence). This CDR3 contains 15 residues.

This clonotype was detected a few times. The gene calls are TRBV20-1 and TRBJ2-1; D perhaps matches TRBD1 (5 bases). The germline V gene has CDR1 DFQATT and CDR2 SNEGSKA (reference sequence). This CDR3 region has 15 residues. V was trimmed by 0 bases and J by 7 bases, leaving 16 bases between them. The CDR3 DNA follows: TGCAGTGCTAGAGAATTCCAGGGCAAAGGGAATGAGCAGTTCTTC. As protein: CSAREFQGKGNEQFF.

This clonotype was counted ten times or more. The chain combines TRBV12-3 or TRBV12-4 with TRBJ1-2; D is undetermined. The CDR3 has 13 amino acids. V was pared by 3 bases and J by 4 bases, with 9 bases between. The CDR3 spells CASSLNSFYGYTF. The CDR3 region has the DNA TGTGCCAGCAGTTTGAACAGTTTCTATGGCTACACCTTC.

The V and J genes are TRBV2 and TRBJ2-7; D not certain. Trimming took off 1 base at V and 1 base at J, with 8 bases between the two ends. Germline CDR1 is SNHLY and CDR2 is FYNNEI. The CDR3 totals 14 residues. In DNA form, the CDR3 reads TGTGCCAGCAGTGAAGTTCCCGGGTCCTACGAGCAGTACTTC. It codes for CASSEVPGSYEQYF.

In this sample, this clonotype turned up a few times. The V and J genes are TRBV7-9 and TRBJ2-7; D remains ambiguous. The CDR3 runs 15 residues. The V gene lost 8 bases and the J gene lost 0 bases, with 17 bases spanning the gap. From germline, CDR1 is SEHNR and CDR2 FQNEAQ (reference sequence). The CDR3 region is CASSRTALSSYEQYF. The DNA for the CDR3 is TGTGCCAGCTCCCGGACGGCTTTAAGCTCCTACGAGCAGTACTTC. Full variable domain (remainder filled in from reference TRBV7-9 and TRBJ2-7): DTGVSQNPRHKITKRGQNVTFRCDPISEHNRLYWYRQTLGQGPEFLTYFQNEAQLEKSRLLSDRFSAERPKGSFSTLEIQRTEQGDSAMYLCASSRTALSSYEQYFGPGTRLTVT.

CDR3 amino acids: CASSSGVGTGDLSYEQYV. The CDR3 coding sequence is TGTGCCAGCAGCTCAGGGGTTGGGACAGGGGACCTCTCCTACGAGCAGTACGTC. The gene calls are TRBV7-8 and TRBJ2-7; 10 nucleotides line up with TRBD1. From germline, CDR1 is SGHVS and CDR2 FQNEAQ. The CDR3 runs 18 residues. Germline trimming cut 4 bases from V and 0 bases from J; bases unmatched to any gene: 12.

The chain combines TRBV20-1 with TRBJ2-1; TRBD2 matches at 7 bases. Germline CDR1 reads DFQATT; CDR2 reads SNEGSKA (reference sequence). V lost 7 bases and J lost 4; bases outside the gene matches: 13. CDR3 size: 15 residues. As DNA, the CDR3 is TGCAGTGTATACCCCCTAGCGGACGATTACAATGAGCAGTTCTTC. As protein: CSVYPLADDYNEQFF.

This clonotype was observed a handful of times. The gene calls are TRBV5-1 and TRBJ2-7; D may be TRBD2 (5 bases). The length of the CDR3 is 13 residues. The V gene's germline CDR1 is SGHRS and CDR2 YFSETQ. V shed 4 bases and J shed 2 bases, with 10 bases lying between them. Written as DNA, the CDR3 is TGCGCCAGCAGCGCCGACGGGGCCTACGAGCAGTACTTC. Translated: CASSADGAYEQYF.

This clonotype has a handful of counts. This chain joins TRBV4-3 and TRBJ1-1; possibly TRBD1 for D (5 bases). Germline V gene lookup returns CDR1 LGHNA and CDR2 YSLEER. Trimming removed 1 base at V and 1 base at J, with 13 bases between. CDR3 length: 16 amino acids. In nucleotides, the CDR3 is TGCGCCAGCAGCCAAGTTCTGCAGGGAACGAACACTGAAGCTTTCTTT. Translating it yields CASSQVLQGTNTEAFF.

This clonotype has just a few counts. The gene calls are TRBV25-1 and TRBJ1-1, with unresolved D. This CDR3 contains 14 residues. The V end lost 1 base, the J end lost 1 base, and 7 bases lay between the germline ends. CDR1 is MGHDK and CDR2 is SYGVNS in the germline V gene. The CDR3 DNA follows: TGTGCCAGCAGTGAATTCTATTCGAACACTGAAGCTTTCTTT. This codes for CASSEFYSNTEAFF. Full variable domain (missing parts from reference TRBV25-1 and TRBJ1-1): EADIYQTPRYLVIGTGKKITLECSQTMGHDKMYWYQQDPGMELHLIHYSYGVNSTEKGDLSSESTVSRIRTEHFPLTLESARPSHTSQYLCASSEFYSNTEAFFGQGTRLTVV.

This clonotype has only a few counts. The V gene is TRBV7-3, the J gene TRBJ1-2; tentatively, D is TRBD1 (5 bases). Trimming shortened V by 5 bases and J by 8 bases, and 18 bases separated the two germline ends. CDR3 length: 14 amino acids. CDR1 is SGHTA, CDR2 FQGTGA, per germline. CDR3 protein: CASSPQRGIGGYTF. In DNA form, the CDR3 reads TGTGCCAGCAGCCCGCAGAGGGGAATAGGGGGCTACACCTTC.

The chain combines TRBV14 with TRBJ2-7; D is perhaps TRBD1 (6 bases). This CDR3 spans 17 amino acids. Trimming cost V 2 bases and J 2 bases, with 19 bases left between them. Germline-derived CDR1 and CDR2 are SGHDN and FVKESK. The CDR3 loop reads CASSQTIYRERAYEQYF. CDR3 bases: TGTGCCAGCAGCCAAACTATCTACAGGGAAAGGGCCTACGAGCAGTACTTC.

The DNA of the CDR3 is TGTGCCAGCAGCCACGGGACCTCGGGACCCAACACTGAAGCTTTCTTT. It encodes CASSHGTSGPNTEAFF. This chain connects TRBV4-2 to TRBJ1-1; D is perhaps TRBD1 (5 bases). V was shortened by 3 bases and J by 2 bases, with 16 bases between the two germline ends. The CDR3 covers 16 residues. Germline V CDR1 and CDR2: LGHNA, YNFKEQ.

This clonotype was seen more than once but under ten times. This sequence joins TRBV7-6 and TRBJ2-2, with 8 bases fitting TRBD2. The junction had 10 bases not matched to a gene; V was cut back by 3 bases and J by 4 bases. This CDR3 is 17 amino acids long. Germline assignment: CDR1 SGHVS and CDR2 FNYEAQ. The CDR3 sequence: CASSFDLAGPSTGELFF. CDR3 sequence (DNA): TGTGCCAGCAGCTTTGATTTAGCGGGGCCCTCCACCGGGGAGCTGTTTTTT.

The CDR3 DNA reads as TGTGCCAGCAGCTTAGGCGGGGCTGGGGATGGCTACACCTTC. Protein sequence: CASSLGGAGDGYTF. The rearrangement links TRBV7-6 to TRBJ1-2; maybe TRBD1 (5 bases). Germline V CDR1 and CDR2: SGHVS, FNYEAQ. Trimming removed 1 base from V and 6 bases from J, with 12 bases in between. CDR3 size: 14 residues.

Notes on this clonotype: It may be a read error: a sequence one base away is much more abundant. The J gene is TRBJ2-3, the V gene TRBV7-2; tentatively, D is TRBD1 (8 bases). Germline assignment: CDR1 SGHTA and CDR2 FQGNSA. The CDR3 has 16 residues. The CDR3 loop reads CASSFQTGGGTDTRYF. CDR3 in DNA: TGTGCCAGCAGCTTTCAAACAGGGGGGGGCACAGATACGCGGTATTTT.

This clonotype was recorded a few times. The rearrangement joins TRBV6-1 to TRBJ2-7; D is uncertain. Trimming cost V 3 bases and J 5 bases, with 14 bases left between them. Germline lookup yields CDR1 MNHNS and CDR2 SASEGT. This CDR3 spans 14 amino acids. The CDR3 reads CASSDWTRPDEQYF. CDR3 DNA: TGTGCCAGCAGTGATTGGACCCGCCCAGACGAGCAGTACTTC.

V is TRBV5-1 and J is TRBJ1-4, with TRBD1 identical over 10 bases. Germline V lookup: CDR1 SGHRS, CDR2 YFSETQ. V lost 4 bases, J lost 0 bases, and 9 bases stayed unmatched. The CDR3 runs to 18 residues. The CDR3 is CASSLFPGQGSTNEKLFF. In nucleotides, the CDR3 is TGCGCCAGCAGCCTATTTCCGGGACAGGGGTCAACTAATGAAAAACTGTTTTTT.

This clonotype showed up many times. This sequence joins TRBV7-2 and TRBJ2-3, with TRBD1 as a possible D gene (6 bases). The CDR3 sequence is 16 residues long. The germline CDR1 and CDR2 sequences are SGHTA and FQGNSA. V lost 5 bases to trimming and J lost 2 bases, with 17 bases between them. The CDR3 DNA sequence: TGTGCCAGCAGCCCGGAGTGGACAGTCTACACAGATACGCAGTATTTT. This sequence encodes CASSPEWTVYTDTQYF.